This T cell receptor (beta chain) was identified during a study of T-cell reconstitution after alpha-beta-depleted transplantation in children. Whole-study findings and limits: A year post-transplant, T-cell counts and diversity derived mostly from newly produced T cells. Roughly two months post-transplant, alpha-beta T cells reportedly originated from several hundred graft clones that had expanded.

V was clipped by 1 base and J by 2 bases, with 12 bases between them. This CDR3 is 15 amino acids long. Germline values: CDR1 LGHNA, CDR2 YSLEER. This clonotype occurred many times. No antigen is known for it. Preparation of the TCRbeta library was carried out with unique molecular identifiers. TCRdb re-analysed the PCR reads in MiXCR, keeping a single row per CDR3 protein. Seen here are hundreds of thousands of distinct CDR3 sequences, about 10% observed once, and the top ten hold around 2%. The genes are TRBV4-3 and TRBJ2-7; maybe TRBD2 (6 bases). The receptor's source is a child aged 2-15 years with inherited bone marrow failure, due to receive a stem cell transplant. The source was PBMCs, collected before TCRalphabeta/CD19-depleted stem cell transplant. The CDR3 loop is CASSQAGSGTYEQYF. CDR3 nucleotides: TGCGCCAGCAGCCAAGCAGGTAGCGGAACCTACGAGCAGTACTTC.